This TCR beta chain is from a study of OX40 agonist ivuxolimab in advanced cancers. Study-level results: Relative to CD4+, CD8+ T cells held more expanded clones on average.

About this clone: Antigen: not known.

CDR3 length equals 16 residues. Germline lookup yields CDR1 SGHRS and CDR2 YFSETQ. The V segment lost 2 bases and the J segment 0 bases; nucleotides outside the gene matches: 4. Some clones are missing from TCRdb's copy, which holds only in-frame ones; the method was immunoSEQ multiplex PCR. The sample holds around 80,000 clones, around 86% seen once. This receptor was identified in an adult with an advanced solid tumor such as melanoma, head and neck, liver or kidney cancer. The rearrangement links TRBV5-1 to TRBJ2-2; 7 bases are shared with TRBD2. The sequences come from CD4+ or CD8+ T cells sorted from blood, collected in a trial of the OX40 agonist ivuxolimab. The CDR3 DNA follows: TGCGCCAGCAGCTTAATTGGGGGGGCGAACACCGGGGAGCTGTTTTTT. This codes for CASSLIGGANTGELFF.